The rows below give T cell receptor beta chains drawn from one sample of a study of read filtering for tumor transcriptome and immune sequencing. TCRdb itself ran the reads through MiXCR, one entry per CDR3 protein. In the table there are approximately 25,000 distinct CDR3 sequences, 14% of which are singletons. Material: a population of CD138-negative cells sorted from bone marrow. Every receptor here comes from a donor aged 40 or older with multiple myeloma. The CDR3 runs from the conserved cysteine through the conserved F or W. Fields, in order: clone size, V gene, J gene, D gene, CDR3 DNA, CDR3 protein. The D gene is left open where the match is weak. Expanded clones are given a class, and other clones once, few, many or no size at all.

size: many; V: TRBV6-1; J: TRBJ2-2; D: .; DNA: TGTGCCAGCAGTGTTAGACAGAAAGGCACCGGGGAGCTGTTTTTT; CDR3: CASSVRQKGTGELFF
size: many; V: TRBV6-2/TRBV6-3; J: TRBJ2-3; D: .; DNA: TGTGCCAGCAGCCCTCTGGGGGATACGCAGTATTTT; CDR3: CASSPLGDTQYF
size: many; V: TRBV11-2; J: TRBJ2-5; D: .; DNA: TGTGCCAGCAGCTTACTCCAAACCAGACTCCAAGAGACCCAGTACTTC; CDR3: CASSLLQTRLQETQYF
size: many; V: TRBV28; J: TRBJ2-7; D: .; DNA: TGTGCCAGCAGTTTGGACGGGATGGAGCAGTACTTC; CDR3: CASSLDGMEQYF
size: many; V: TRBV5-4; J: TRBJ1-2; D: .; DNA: TGTGCCAGCAGCTTGGGACAGACAGTCAGCTATGGCTACACCTTC; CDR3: CASSLGQTVSYGYTF
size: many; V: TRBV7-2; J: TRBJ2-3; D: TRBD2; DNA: TGTGCCAGCAGCTTAATGGCTGGGGGGGTAGATACGCAGTATTTT; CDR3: CASSLMAGGVDTQYF
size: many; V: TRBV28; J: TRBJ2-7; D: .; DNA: TGTGCCAGCCGGGTATCGGGGGCCTTTAGCTACGAGCAGTACTTC; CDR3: CASRVSGAFSYEQYF
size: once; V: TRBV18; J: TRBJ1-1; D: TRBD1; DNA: TGTGCCAGCTCACGATGGGACAGGGCCTCCGGGGGCACTCAAGCTTTCTTT; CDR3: CASSRWDRASGGTQAFF
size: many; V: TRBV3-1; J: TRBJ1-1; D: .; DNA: TGTGCCAGCAGCCAAGGTCAAACGGGCCGTGGGACTGAAGCTTTCTTT; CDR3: CASSQGQTGRGTEAFF
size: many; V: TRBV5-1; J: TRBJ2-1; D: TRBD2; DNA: TGCGCCAGCAGCTGGAGTACTAGCGTTAACAATGAGCAGTTCTTC; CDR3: CASSWSTSVNNEQFF
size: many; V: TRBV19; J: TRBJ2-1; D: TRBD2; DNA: TGTGCCAGTAGTATATTTCGGGGGGCGGCTAGCGGGAGTTCCTACAATGAGCAGTTCTTC; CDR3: CASSIFRGAASGSSYNEQFF
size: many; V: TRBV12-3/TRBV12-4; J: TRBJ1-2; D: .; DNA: TGTGCCAGCAGTTTGAGGAGGAGCACGAAGAACTATGGCTACACCTTC; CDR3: CASSLRRSTKNYGYTF
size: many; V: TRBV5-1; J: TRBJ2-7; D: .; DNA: TGCGCCAGCAGCTTGGACAGAACCTACGAGCAGTACTTC; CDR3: CASSLDRTYEQYF
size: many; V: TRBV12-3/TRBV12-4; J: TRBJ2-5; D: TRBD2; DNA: TGTGCCAGCAGTATCCGACTAGCGGGAAGGGAGACCCAGTACTTC; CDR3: CASSIRLAGRETQYF
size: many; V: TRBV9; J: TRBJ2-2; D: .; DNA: TGTGCCAGCAGCGTAGACGGAAACACCGGGGAGCTGTTTTTT; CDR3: CASSVDGNTGELFF
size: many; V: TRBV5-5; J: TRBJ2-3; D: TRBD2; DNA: TGTGCCAGCAGCCGTAGCGGGATCGGCACAGATACGCAGTATTTT; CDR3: CASSRSGIGTDTQYF
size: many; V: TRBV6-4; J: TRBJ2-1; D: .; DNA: TGTGCCAGCAGCGGGGACTCAAACTCCTACAATGAGCAGTTCTTC; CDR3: CASSGDSNSYNEQFF
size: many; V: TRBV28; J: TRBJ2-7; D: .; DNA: TGTGCCAGCAGTTCCCCAGGGGCGCTCTACGAGCAGTACTTC; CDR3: CASSSPGALYEQYF
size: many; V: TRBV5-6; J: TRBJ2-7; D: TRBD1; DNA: TGTGCCAGCAGCTTAGGCCCGGGACAGGATGGGCAGTCCGAGCAGTACTTC; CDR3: CASSLGPGQDGQSEQYF
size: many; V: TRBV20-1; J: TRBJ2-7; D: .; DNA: TGCAGTGCTAGAGATTGGGCGCGGGCGTACGAGCAGTACTTC; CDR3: CSARDWARAYEQYF
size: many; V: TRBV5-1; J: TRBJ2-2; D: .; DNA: TGCGCCAGCAGCCCCCAGGACACCGGGGAGCTGTTTTTT; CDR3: CASSPQDTGELFF
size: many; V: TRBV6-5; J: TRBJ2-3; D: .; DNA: TGTGCCAGCCTCGGGGAGGACACAGATACGCAGTATTTT; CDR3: CASLGEDTDTQYF
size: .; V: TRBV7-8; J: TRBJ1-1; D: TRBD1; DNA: TGTGCCAGCAGTCCAAAGACAGGGGCGAACACTGAAGCTTTCTTT; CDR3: CASSPKTGANTEAFF
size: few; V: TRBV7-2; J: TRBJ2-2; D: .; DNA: TGTGCCAGCAGCTTAGTTCGCGAGATCACCGGGGAGCTGTTTTTT; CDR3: CASSLVREITGELFF
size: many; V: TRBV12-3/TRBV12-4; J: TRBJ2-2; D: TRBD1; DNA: TGTGCCAGCAGCCTGGGACAGCCCCCTACCGGGGAGCTGTTTTTT; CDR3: CASSLGQPPTGELFF
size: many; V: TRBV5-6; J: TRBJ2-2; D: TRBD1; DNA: TGTGCCAGCAGCTTTGGGACAGGGAACACCGGGGAGCTGTTTTTT; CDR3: CASSFGTGNTGELFF
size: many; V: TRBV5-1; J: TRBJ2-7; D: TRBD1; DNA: TGCGCCAGCAGCTTGATACAGGGGGCCTACGAGCAGTACTTC; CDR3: CASSLIQGAYEQYF
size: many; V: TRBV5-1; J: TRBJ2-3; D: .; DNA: TGCGCCAGCTCGGGGGACGTCCTTTCAGATACGCAGTATTTT; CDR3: CASSGDVLSDTQYF
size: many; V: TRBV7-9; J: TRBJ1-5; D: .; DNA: TGTGCCAGCAGCTTGGGACCTCCGATCAGCAATCAGCCCCAGCATTTT; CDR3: CASSLGPPISNQPQHF
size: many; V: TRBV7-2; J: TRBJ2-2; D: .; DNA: TGTGCCAGCAGCTTAGCGCGGGGGCTCAGGAACACCGGGGAGCTGTTTTTT; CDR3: CASSLARGLRNTGELFF
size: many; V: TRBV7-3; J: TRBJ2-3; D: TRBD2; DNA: TGTGCCAGCAGCGTAGGGGCTAGCGGAGGAATGGATACGCAGTATTTT; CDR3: CASSVGASGGMDTQYF
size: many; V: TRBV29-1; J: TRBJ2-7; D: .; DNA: TGCAGCGTTGAAGGGCTATTAGGAGGGTCACTCGGCGACGAGCAGTACTTC; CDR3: CSVEGLLGGSLGDEQYF
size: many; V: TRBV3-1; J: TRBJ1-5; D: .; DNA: TGTGCCAGCAGCCAATATATATTGGGGGGATCAAATCAGCCCCAGCATTTT; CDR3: CASSQYILGGSNQPQHF
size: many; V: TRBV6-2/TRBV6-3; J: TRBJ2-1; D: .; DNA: TGTGCCAGCACCCCGTGGAACTCCTACAATGAGCAGTTCTTC; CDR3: CASTPWNSYNEQFF
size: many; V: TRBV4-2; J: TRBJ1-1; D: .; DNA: TGTGCCAGCAGCCAAGTCTCGAGATGGGGGGGGCTGTCGGCTGAAGCTTTCTTT; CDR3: CASSQVSRWGGLSAEAFF
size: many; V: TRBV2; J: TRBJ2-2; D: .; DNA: TGTGCCAGCAGTGAGCACAGGGACACCGGGGAGCTGTTTTTT; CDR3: CASSEHRDTGELFF
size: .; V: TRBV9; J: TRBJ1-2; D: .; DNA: TGTGCCAGCAGCGTAGGAGAACCCTATGGCTACACCTTC; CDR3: CASSVGEPYGYTF
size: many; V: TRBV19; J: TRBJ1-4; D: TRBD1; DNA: TGTGCCAGTAGTCAATGGACAGGCGGTGAAAAACTGTTTTTT; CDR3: CASSQWTGGEKLFF
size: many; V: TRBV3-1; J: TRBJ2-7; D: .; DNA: TGTGCCAGCAGCCAAGGACAGCCCTACGAGCAGTACTTC; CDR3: CASSQGQPYEQYF
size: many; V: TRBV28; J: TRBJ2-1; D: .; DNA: TGTGCCAGCAGTTTTTTAAGGGGGATTGAGCAGTTCTTC; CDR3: CASSFLRGIEQFF
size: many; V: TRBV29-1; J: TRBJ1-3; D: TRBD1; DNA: TGCAGCGTCGTCGGGACAGAGACTGGAAACACCATATATTTT; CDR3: CSVVGTETGNTIYF
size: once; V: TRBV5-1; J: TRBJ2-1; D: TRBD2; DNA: TGCGCCTGCAGCTTGAGACAAGCGGGATATGAGCAGTTCTTC; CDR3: CACSLRQAGYEQFF
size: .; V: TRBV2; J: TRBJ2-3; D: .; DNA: TGTGCCAGCACTAGACTGAACACAGATACGCAGTATTTT; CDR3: CASTRLNTDTQYF
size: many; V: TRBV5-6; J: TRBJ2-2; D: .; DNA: TGTGCCAGCTACGCGTCACCGGGACAACCATACACCGGGGAGCTGTTTTTT; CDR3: CASYASPGQPYTGELFF
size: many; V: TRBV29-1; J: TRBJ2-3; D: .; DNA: TGCAGCGTGCCCGGGAGCACAGATACGCAGTATTTT; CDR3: CSVPGSTDTQYF
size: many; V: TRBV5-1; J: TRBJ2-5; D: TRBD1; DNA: TGCGCCAGCAGCGGCTATGGGACAGGGGGCTTGCAAGAGACCCAGTACTTC; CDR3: CASSGYGTGGLQETQYF
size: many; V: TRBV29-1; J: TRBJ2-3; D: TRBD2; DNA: TGCAGCGTCACCGACCTAGCGGGTAACACAGATACGCAGTATTTT; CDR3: CSVTDLAGNTDTQYF
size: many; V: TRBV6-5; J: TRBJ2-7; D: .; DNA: TGTGCCAGCAGTTACTACCGGTCAGGAAGGCGGGAGCAGTACTTC; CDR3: CASSYYRSGRREQYF